The present T cell receptor beta chain was sequenced within a study of T cell responses to AZD1222 COVID-19 vaccine. Deletions cut 2 bases from V and 7 bases from J, with 26 bases between. CDR1 and CDR2 from the germline V gene are SGHTA and FQGNSA. CDR3 length equals 18 residues. Concerning this clone itself: The antigen is not known.

Study conclusions and caveats: Baseline serology detected seropositivity in only a handful of AZD1222 recipients. The donor cohort was predominantly white British with a female majority, and clonal diversity may have been underestimated. Two AZD1222 doses significantly raised spike-specific TCR breadth and depth over controls. Repertoires were obtained only post-peak T cell response.

Clones were sequenced by immunoSEQ multiplex PCR, and TCRdb holds only the in-frame ones, with some missing. The sample yields 150,000 to 160,000 clones, 85% to 95% seen once. This chain connects TRBV7-2 to TRBJ1-2, with D perhaps matching TRBD1 (5 bases). Sequenced here: peripheral blood, sampled 28 days after the second AZD1222 dose. The sequence derives from an adult who received the AZD1222 COVID-19 vaccine. In DNA form, the CDR3 reads TGTGCCAGCAGCTTAATTAGAGAGGGGCGCGTAGTCTTTGGTGGCTACACCTTC. Protein product: CASSLIREGRVVFGGYTF.